This T cell receptor beta chain came from a study of T cell responses to AZD1222 COVID-19 vaccine. V lost 3 bases to trimming and J lost 6 bases, with 15 bases between them. The CDR3 totals 15 residues. Germline V gives CDR1 MNHEY, CDR2 SMNVEV (reference sequence). Findings of the study overall: Spike-specific TCRs gained breadth and depth after people received two AZD1222 doses. Without day 14 samples, only post-peak T cell repertoires were studied. At study baseline, merely about 6 AZD1222 recipients were seropositive. CD4 TCRs associated with vaccination spanned spike, dominating at 160-218 and 743-854.

Of note for this clone: Antigen unknown.

Assay used: immunoSEQ multiplex PCR; TCRdb lists only in-frame clones, some missing. The sample lists about 130,000 clones; around 90% were seen once. The sample was peripheral blood, taken on day 0 of AZD1222 vaccination. The TCR sequence derives from an adult in good health. The chain has TRBV27 and TRBJ1-3; TRBD1 might be the D (6 bases). DNA of the CDR3: TGTGCCAGCAGTTTCCAGGGGCCCCCCGAAAACACCATATATTTT. Its translation is CASSFQGPPENTIYF.